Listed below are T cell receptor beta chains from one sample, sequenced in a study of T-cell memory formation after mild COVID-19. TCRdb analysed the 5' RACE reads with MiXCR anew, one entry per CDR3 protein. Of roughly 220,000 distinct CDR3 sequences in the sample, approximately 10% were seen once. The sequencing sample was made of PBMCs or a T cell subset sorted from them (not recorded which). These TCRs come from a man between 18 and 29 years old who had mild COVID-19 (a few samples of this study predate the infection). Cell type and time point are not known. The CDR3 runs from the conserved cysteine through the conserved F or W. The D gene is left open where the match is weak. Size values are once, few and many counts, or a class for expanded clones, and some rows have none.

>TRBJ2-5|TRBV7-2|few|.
TGTGCCAGCAGCTTAAACCAAGGATGGCGGGAGACCCAGTACTTC
CASSLNQGWRETQYF
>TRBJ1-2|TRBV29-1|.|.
TGCAGCGTGACAGGACGTCTTAACTATGGCTACACCTTC
CSVTGRLNYGYTF
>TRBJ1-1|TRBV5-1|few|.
TGCGCCAGCAGCCCCGGGGGCTGGGGAACTGAAGCTTTCTTT
CASSPGGWGTEAFF
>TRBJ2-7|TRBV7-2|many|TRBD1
TGTGCCAGCAGTTTGAGGGACAGGTCCTACGAGCAGTACTTC
CASSLRDRSYEQYF
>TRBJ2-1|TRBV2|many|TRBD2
TGTGCCAGCCCGCGGGGGACTACCGGGTATGAGCAGTTCTTC
CASPRGTTGYEQFF
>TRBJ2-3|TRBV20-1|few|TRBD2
TGCAGTGCTAGAGGGCCTAGCGGACGCACAGATACGCAGTATTTT
CSARGPSGRTDTQYF
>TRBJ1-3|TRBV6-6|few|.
TGTGCCAGCAGCCAGGGGAACTCTGGAAACACCATATATTTT
CASSQGNSGNTIYF
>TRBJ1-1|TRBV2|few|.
TGTGCCAGCAGTGGACCCTACGCGGCTGAAGCTTTCTTT
CASSGPYAAEAFF
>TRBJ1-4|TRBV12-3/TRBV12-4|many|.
TGTGCCAGCAGCCCTGTATCTACTAATGAAAAACTGTTTTTT
CASSPVSTNEKLFF
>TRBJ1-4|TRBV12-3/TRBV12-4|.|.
TGTGCCAGCAGTTCAACCGGGACGGGTAATGAAAAACTGTTTTTT
CASSSTGTGNEKLFF
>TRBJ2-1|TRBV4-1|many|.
TGCGCCAGCAGCCAGAGGGAAGCCGGGACGAGCTCCTACAATGAGCAGTTCTTC
CASSQREAGTSSYNEQFF
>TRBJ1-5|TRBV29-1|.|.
TGCAGCGCTCGGACGGATAGCAATCAGCCCCAGCATTTT
CSARTDSNQPQHF
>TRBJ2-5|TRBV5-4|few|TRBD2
TGTGCCAGCAGCTTGCTAGCGGCGGCGACCCAGTACTTC
CASSLLAAATQYF
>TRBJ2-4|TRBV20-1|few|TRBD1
TGCAGTGCTAGGTTGGACAGGGGGCGCGGGGAAAACATTCAGTACTTC
CSARLDRGRGENIQYF
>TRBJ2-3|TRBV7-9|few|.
TGTGCCAGCAGCGTCGCCACTCCCGGGGATACGCAGTATTTT
CASSVATPGDTQYF
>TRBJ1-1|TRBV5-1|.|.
TGCGCCAGCAGCTCTTCAGAGCGCACTGAAGCTTTCTTT
CASSSSERTEAFF